Sequencing of this T cell receptor (beta chain) was carried out in a study of breast tumors, draining lymph nodes, adjacent tissues (dated by TCRdb to the mid-2010s). In terms of the full investigation: TCR beta repertoires were compared across tumor, adjacent nontumor tissue and axillary lymph nodes obtained from breast cancer patients. The study was designed to assess the relationships and possible T-cell exchange between tumor, surrounding tissue and draining lymph node repertoires in human breast cancer. Study-wide conclusions, independent of this receptor: Tumor T-cell repertoires showed less diversity than lymph node repertoires and more diversity than nontumor tissue repertoires, and tumor T-cell repertoires showed preferential V and J gene usage. The data were judged consistent with most tumor T cells deriving from the lymph node and then expanding within tumor tissue. The conclusion that tumor T cells originate in lymph nodes was presented as consistent with a hypothesis rather than as directly demonstrated. In luminal-like breast cancer, tumor and nontumor tissue repertoires resembled each other significantly more than in basal-like breast cancer.

Sequencing relied on an Illumina HiSeq 2000. Multiplex PCR amplification was used to build the TCR beta chain libraries. The amplified TCR beta chain products were analyzed by high-throughput sequencing. TCRdb took the public reads, trimmed them with fastp at Q25, ran MiXCR for clone calling and kept in-frame beta chains. CDR3 protein duplicates are merged, each entry listing the most common genes and DNA. This sample lists over 250,000 distinct CDR3 sequences; over 30% were detected once. Together, the top ten hold 1.1% of the sample. Lymph node samples came from the axillary draining lymph nodes of breast cancer patients. Including the terminal cysteine and phenylalanine, the CDR3 comprises 13 residues. Only the CDR3 DNA stays, 39 bases, in frame from base 1. V sheds 4 bases and J sheds 2 bases, leaving 9 bases between their ends. From a lookup of the germline V gene (reference sequence), CDR1 and CDR2 are DFQATT and SNEGSKA.

This clonotype was detected ten times or more. No cognate antigen has been identified for it. It has no much larger one-base neighbor in the sample; base qualities were not kept. The sequencing sample was made of axillary lymph node tissue. This TCR came from a female donor with breast cancer. Some clones in this sample may be carry-over from other donors' samples. This chain joins TRBV20-1 to TRBJ1-5; a weak D assignment points to TRBD1 (5 bases agree). The CDR3 protein is CSANQGGNQPQHF. The sequenced DNA: TGCAGTGCTAACCAGGGAGGCAATCAGCCCCAGCATTTT.